This TCR beta chain was profiled in a study of cytomegalovirus exposure and HLA in healthy donors. Study-level findings and limits: The authors enumerated over 150 TCR beta chains as linked to cytomegalovirus.

V lost 0 bases to trimming and J lost 0 bases, with 15 bases between them. Per the germline V gene, CDR1 is SGHTA and CDR2 is FQGNSA. There are 18 residues in the CDR3. Researchers ran the PCR with 60 Vbeta and 13 Jbeta primers. Only in-frame clones appear in the TCRdb table, and some are missing; sequencing was by immunoSEQ multiplex PCR. The repertoire holds about 65,000 clones, with over 75% as singletons. With regard to this clone: Its target is not known.

The sample was PBMCs. This sequence originates from a woman in her 30s in good health and CMV-seronegative. This rearrangement joins TRBV7-2 to TRBJ2-1, with D possibly being TRBD2 (6 bases). The CDR3, as DNA: TGTGCCAGCAGCTTAGCTAGCGGTCGGATGAGCTCCTACAATGAGCAGTTCTTC. Its translation: CASSLASGRMSSYNEQFF.